One and the same sample provided the 7 T cell receptor beta chains below, sequenced in a study of blood T cell repertoires in COVID-19. Here immunoSEQ multiplex PCR was the method, and the copy in TCRdb shows in-frame clones only, minus some. The table lists approximately 400,000 clones, around 87% of them singletons. The sample comprised PBMCs or T cells enriched from blood (not recorded which). The receptors were gathered from a man younger than 45 who had recovered from COVID-19.

This clone was observed a handful of times. DNA for the CDR3: TGCGCCAGCAGCCAAGATTCCCAGGGCTACACCTTC. Translation: CASSQDSQGYTF. The gene calls are TRBV4-1 and TRBJ1-2; D is unclear. V dropped 0 bases and J dropped 8 bases, with 7 bases sitting between them. CDR1 and CDR2 from the germline V gene are MGHRA and YSYEKL. The CDR3 covers 12 residues.

The chain joins TRBV7-9 to TRBJ2-3; TRBD1 agrees at 8 bases. The CDR3 runs 15 residues. Germline lookup yields CDR1 SEHNR and CDR2 FQNEAQ (reference sequence). J was trimmed by 4 bases and V by 5 bases; bases with no gene match: 8. This CDR3 reads CASSATGDGADTQYF. The CDR3 region has the DNA TGTGCCAGCAGCGCGACAGGGGATGGGGCAGATACGCAGTATTTT.

The chain links TRBV29-1 to TRBJ1-2, with D possibly matching TRBD1 (5 bases). CDR1 and CDR2 from the germline V gene are SQVTM and ANQGSEA. V lost 6 bases, J lost 0 bases, and 11 bases lay in between. The CDR3 contains 13 residues. The DNA of the CDR3 is TGCAGCGTCGACAGCCATCCTAACTATGGCTACACCTTC. Protein sequence: CSVDSHPNYGYTF.

CDR3 loop: CASSQSINRGQGNTIYF. The DNA of the CDR3 is TGCGCCAGCAGCCAAAGCATTAACAGGGGGCAAGGAAACACCATATATTTT. The chain has TRBV4-3 and TRBJ1-3, with TRBD1 matching over 9 bases. The V and J ends lost 2 bases and 4 bases, in that order; junction bases with no gene match: 9. The germline V gene encodes CDR1 LGHNA and CDR2 YSLEER. The CDR3 contains 17 residues.

J is TRBJ2-5 and V is TRBV18, with 12 bases matching TRBD2. From germline, CDR1 is KGHSH and CDR2 LQKENI. With 3 bases clipped from V and 4 bases from J, the junction kept 3 bases outside the gene matches. The CDR3 runs to 15 residues. CDR3 residues: CASSPTSGGGETQYF. DNA of the CDR3: TGTGCCAGCTCACCGACTAGCGGGGGTGGAGAGACCCAGTACTTC.

This chain connects TRBV4-3 to TRBJ2-3; 8 bases line up with TRBD2. The germline CDR1 and CDR2 sequences are LGHNA and YSLEER. V trimming: 1 base; J trimming: 3 bases; junction bases outside the gene matches: 9. This CDR3 region has 17 residues. CDR3 sequence reads: CASSQVTGGVWTDTQYF. Written as DNA, the CDR3 is TGCGCCAGCAGCCAAGTTACCGGGGGGGTTTGGACAGATACGCAGTATTTT.

The rearrangement uses TRBV19 and TRBJ1-2; no firm D call. Trimming took off 7 bases at V and 2 bases at J, with 11 bases between the two ends. The CDR3 runs 13 residues. CDR1 is LNHDA, CDR2 SQIVND, per germline (reference sequence). CDR3 loop: CASTWPTNYGYTF. The CDR3 DNA is TGTGCCAGTACTTGGCCCACCAACTATGGCTACACCTTC.